The rows below give T cell receptor beta chains drawn from one sample of a study of blood T cell repertoires in COVID-19. Produced via immunoSEQ multiplex PCR; TCRdb's table is partial and in-frame only. The data contain about 360,000 clones, around nine tenths of them singletons. The specimen sequenced was peripheral blood. These receptor sequences come from a human donor in a cohort sampled during active COVID-19. Both conserved end residues are part of each CDR3. A D gene is named only where the DNA matches it firmly. The size entry is marked missing in some rows and otherwise reads once, few, many or a size class.

v_call: TRBV25-1; clone_size: -; d_call: TRBD1; j_call: TRBJ2-7; cdr3_nt: TGTGCCAGCAGTGAATGGGACAGGGGGCGTAGGGACGAGCAGTACTTC; cdr3_aa: CASSEWDRGRRDEQYF
v_call: TRBV7-8; clone_size: -; d_call: -; j_call: TRBJ2-5; cdr3_nt: TGTGCCAGCAGCTTACGGGTCAATCAGTGGGAGACCCAGTACTTC; cdr3_aa: CASSLRVNQWETQYF
v_call: TRBV5-6; clone_size: -; d_call: -; j_call: TRBJ2-1; cdr3_nt: TGTGCCAGCAGCTTGGAACCCCCCCATGATCCGGGCTACAATGAGCAGTTCTTC; cdr3_aa: CASSLEPPHDPGYNEQFF
v_call: TRBV2; clone_size: once; d_call: -; j_call: TRBJ1-1; cdr3_nt: TGTGCCAGCATTTGGGGACAGAACACTGAAGCTTTCTTT; cdr3_aa: CASIWGQNTEAFF
v_call: TRBV5-4; clone_size: -; d_call: -; j_call: TRBJ2-3; cdr3_nt: TGTGCCAGCAGCGCTACCCTAGCGTCGGGTAGCACAGATACGCAGTATTTT; cdr3_aa: CASSATLASGSTDTQYF
v_call: TRBV28; clone_size: -; d_call: -; j_call: TRBJ1-6; cdr3_nt: TGTGCCAGCAGTTTGTGGACGGGGAGGACACCCCTCCACTTT; cdr3_aa: CASSLWTGRTPLHF
v_call: TRBV3-1/TRBV3-2; clone_size: -; d_call: TRBD2; j_call: TRBJ2-5; cdr3_nt: TGTGCCAGCAGCCAGCGTCGGGGGACTAGTCAAGAGACCCAGTACTTC; cdr3_aa: CASSQRRGTSQETQYF
v_call: TRBV27; clone_size: many; d_call: -; j_call: TRBJ2-1; cdr3_nt: TGTGCCAGCAGTTTATACCGGGACATCGCCTACAATGAGCAGTTCTTC; cdr3_aa: CASSLYRDIAYNEQFF
v_call: TRBV7-3; clone_size: -; d_call: -; j_call: TRBJ2-5; cdr3_nt: TGTGCCAGCAGCGCCGGGTCTTCCTCACCGGGGGAGACCCAGTACTTC; cdr3_aa: CASSAGSSSPGETQYF
v_call: TRBV2; clone_size: -; d_call: -; j_call: TRBJ1-2; cdr3_nt: TGTGCCAGCAGTGAACGAGCTAACTATGGCTACACCTTC; cdr3_aa: CASSERANYGYTF
v_call: TRBV9; clone_size: -; d_call: TRBD1; j_call: TRBJ2-7; cdr3_nt: TGTGCCAGCAGCGCCGGAACAGGGGAACTGTACGAGCAGTACTTC; cdr3_aa: CASSAGTGELYEQYF
v_call: TRBV5-4; clone_size: -; d_call: TRBD2; j_call: TRBJ2-3; cdr3_nt: TGTGCCAGCAGCTTGGCCGTGGCTAGCGGGACAGATACGCAGTATTTT; cdr3_aa: CASSLAVASGTDTQYF
v_call: TRBV28; clone_size: -; d_call: -; j_call: TRBJ1-6; cdr3_nt: TGTGCCAGCAACCTTAAAGGGGTCTTTAATTCACCCCTCCACTTT; cdr3_aa: CASNLKGVFNSPLHF
v_call: TRBV6-5; clone_size: few; d_call: -; j_call: TRBJ1-5; cdr3_nt: TGTGCCAGCAGCCTCGGGGCGGGGGCAGGTCAGCCCCAGCATTTT; cdr3_aa: CASSLGAGAGQPQHF
v_call: TRBV5-4; clone_size: -; d_call: -; j_call: TRBJ2-7; cdr3_nt: TGTGCCAGCAGTTCGACGGTTCAGGGTAGATCCGAGCAGTACTTC; cdr3_aa: CASSSTVQGRSEQYF
v_call: TRBV7-9; clone_size: -; d_call: TRBD1; j_call: TRBJ1-1; cdr3_nt: TGTGCCAGCAGCGAGCCGAACCGGGACAGGGTACGCCCTGAAGCTTTCTTT; cdr3_aa: CASSEPNRDRVRPEAFF
v_call: TRBV6-2/TRBV6-3; clone_size: -; d_call: -; j_call: TRBJ2-7; cdr3_nt: TGTGCCAGCAGTTACTCGGCGGAGCGGACCTACGAGCAGTACTTC; cdr3_aa: CASSYSAERTYEQYF
v_call: TRBV10-1; clone_size: -; d_call: -; j_call: TRBJ2-7; cdr3_nt: TGCGCCAGCAGTGAGTCGTCGGGGGACGAGCAGTACTTC; cdr3_aa: CASSESSGDEQYF
v_call: TRBV7-3; clone_size: few; d_call: TRBD2; j_call: TRBJ2-1; cdr3_nt: TGTGCCAGCAGCCCAATCCCCCCGACTAGCGGGAGGGCCTTTGAGCAGTTCTTC; cdr3_aa: CASSPIPPTSGRAFEQFF
v_call: TRBV3-1/TRBV3-2; clone_size: -; d_call: -; j_call: TRBJ2-3; cdr3_nt: TGTGCCAGCAGCCAAAACCCCCCGGGGGTGAGCACAGATACGCAGTATTTT; cdr3_aa: CASSQNPPGVSTDTQYF
v_call: TRBV7-2; clone_size: -; d_call: -; j_call: TRBJ1-6; cdr3_nt: TGTGCCAGCAGCCCGGTGGAGGGCTCCTATAATTCACCCCTCCACTTT; cdr3_aa: CASSPVEGSYNSPLHF
v_call: TRBV15; clone_size: -; d_call: -; j_call: TRBJ1-6; cdr3_nt: TGTGCCACCAGCACTCGGAGGAGTAATTCACCCCTCCACTTT; cdr3_aa: CATSTRRSNSPLHF
v_call: TRBV10-3; clone_size: -; d_call: -; j_call: TRBJ2-2; cdr3_nt: TGTGCCATCAGGTCGGACTTGATCAACACCGGGGAGCTGTTTTTT; cdr3_aa: CAIRSDLINTGELFF
v_call: TRBV6-6; clone_size: -; d_call: -; j_call: TRBJ1-6; cdr3_nt: TGTGCCAGCAGTTACCGGAAGGGGAATTCACCCCTCCACTTT; cdr3_aa: CASSYRKGNSPLHF
v_call: TRBV2; clone_size: once; d_call: -; j_call: TRBJ1-5; cdr3_nt: TGTGCCAGCAGTGAATTGGGCAGGGGCACCAATCAGCCCCAGCATTTT; cdr3_aa: CASSELGRGTNQPQHF
v_call: TRBV5-5; clone_size: few; d_call: -; j_call: TRBJ2-6; cdr3_nt: TGTGCCAGCAGCTTGGCTCAAAGCACGTCTGGGGCCAACGTCCTGACTTTC; cdr3_aa: CASSLAQSTSGANVLTF
v_call: TRBV20-1; clone_size: -; d_call: TRBD2; j_call: TRBJ2-5; cdr3_nt: TGCAGTGCTAGTGACCCTAGCGGGGGGAACAAAGAGACCCAGTACTTC; cdr3_aa: CSASDPSGGNKETQYF
v_call: TRBV11-3; clone_size: -; d_call: TRBD1; j_call: TRBJ2-2; cdr3_nt: TGTGCCAGCAGCTTAGCGGGAACAGGGGGAAACACCGGGGAGCTGTTTTTT; cdr3_aa: CASSLAGTGGNTGELFF
v_call: TRBV5-1; clone_size: -; d_call: TRBD1; j_call: TRBJ2-2; cdr3_nt: TGCGCCAGCAGCTTGGGACAGGGGACCGGGGAGCTGTTTTTT; cdr3_aa: CASSLGQGTGELFF
v_call: TRBV19; clone_size: -; d_call: TRBD1; j_call: TRBJ1-2; cdr3_nt: TGTGCCAGTAGTATTAGCCTGGGGACAGATACAAACTATGGCTACACCTTC; cdr3_aa: CASSISLGTDTNYGYTF
v_call: TRBV30; clone_size: -; d_call: -; j_call: TRBJ2-1; cdr3_nt: TGTGCCTGGAGGGGAGACCCCTACAATGAGCAGTTCTTC; cdr3_aa: CAWRGDPYNEQFF
v_call: TRBV18; clone_size: few; d_call: TRBD1; j_call: TRBJ2-7; cdr3_nt: TGTGCCAGCTCACCGCCCCGGGGGCAGGGGGCCCCCTACGAGCAGTACTTC; cdr3_aa: CASSPPRGQGAPYEQYF
v_call: TRBV7-8; clone_size: -; d_call: -; j_call: TRBJ2-3; cdr3_nt: TGTGCCAGCAGCTTCGCTGGTGGGAGACACACAGATACGCAGTATTTT; cdr3_aa: CASSFAGGRHTDTQYF
v_call: TRBV18; clone_size: -; d_call: TRBD1; j_call: TRBJ1-1; cdr3_nt: TGTGCCAGCGTAGTCCTCCGGGACAGCCCTTCGAGTGAAGCTTTCTTT; cdr3_aa: CASVVLRDSPSSEAFF
v_call: TRBV7-6; clone_size: once; d_call: -; j_call: TRBJ1-5; cdr3_nt: TGTGCCAGCAGCCCCCAACCGGGTGATACCCAGCATTTT; cdr3_aa: CASSPQPGDTQHF